The T cell receptor beta chain under discussion was sequenced for a study of T cell changes during pregnancy in multiple sclerosis (dated by TCRdb to the late 2010s). Regarding the research as a whole: The study examined how the T cell repertoire changed over the course of pregnancy in women with multiple sclerosis.

CDR1 LNHDA and CDR2 SQIVND were looked up in the germline V gene (reference sequence). V is pruned by 4 bases and J by 6 bases, leaving 8 bases of the junction without a gene match. The CDR3 runs 14 amino acids, cysteine and phenylalanine included. Here the CDR3 DNA is all that survives: 42 bases in frame from base 1. As concerns this clone: Its target antigen remains unknown. Base quality data are lacking; no much larger clone is found one base away.

The library relied on the immunoSEQ multiplex PCR assay. The table comes from immuneACCESS by way of TCRdb, which keeps in-frame sequences with V and J called. Part of the clones is missing from these tables; in studies checked, under half for an unresolved V gene and the rest for unknown reasons. The sample includes around 62,000 clones, with around nine tenths observed a single time. Of the sample, 1.5% falls within the top ten clones. Sequenced material: peripheral blood, taken in the third trimester of pregnancy. The clonotype comes from a female donor with multiple sclerosis, enrolled in a pregnancy study. The rearrangement joined TRBV19 to TRBJ2-7, and 8 junction bases match TRBD1. The sequenced DNA: TGTGCCAGTAGTACGGACAGGGCATCTGGCGAGCAGTACTTC. This is translated as CASSTDRASGEQYF.